This T cell receptor beta chain was recorded in a study of shared clonotypes between healthy human individuals. Germline V CDR1 and CDR2: WSHSY, SAAADI. This CDR3 is built from 15 residues. V was cut by 3 bases and J by 9 bases, with 15 bases left in between. The test was conducted at deep level. The protocol was immunoSEQ multiplex PCR, while the TCRdb copy is restricted to in-frame clones and leaves out a portion. The data show 850,000 to 1,200,000 clones, 60% to 80% seen once. Sequenced material: memory CD4+ T cells sorted from blood. Subset: CD45RA-negative fraction. V gene TRBV10-2 combines with J gene TRBJ1-6; no firm D call. The sequence came from a man in his late teens or twenties in good health. The CDR3 sequence: CASSDPVGMGSPLHF. CDR3 bases: TGCGCCAGCAGTGACCCAGTAGGGATGGGTTCACCCCTCCACTTT.